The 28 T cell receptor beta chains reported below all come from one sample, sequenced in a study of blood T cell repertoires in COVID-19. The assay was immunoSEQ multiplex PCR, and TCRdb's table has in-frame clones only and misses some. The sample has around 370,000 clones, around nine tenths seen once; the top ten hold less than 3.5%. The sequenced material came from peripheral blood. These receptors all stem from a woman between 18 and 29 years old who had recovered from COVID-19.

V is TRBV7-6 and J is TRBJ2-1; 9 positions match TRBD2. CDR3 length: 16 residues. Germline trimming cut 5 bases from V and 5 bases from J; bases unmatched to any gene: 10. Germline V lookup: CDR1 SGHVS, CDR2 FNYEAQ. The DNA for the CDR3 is TGTGCCAGCAGCCCGTCCGGGACTAGCTCAAACAATGAGCAGTTCTTC. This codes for CASSPSGTSSNNEQFF.

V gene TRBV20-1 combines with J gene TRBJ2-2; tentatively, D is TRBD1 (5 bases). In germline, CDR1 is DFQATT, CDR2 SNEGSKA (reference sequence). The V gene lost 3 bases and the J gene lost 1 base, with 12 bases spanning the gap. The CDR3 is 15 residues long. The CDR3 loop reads CSASPFQGNTGELFF. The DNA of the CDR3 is TGCAGTGCTAGTCCTTTCCAGGGGAACACCGGGGAGCTGTTTTTT.

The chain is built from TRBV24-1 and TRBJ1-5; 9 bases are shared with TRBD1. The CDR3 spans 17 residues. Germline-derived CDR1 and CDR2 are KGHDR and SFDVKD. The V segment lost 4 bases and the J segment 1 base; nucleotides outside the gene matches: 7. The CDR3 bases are TGTGCCACCAGTGAACCAGGGGGACAGGGAAGCAATCAGCCCCAGCATTTT. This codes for CATSEPGGQGSNQPQHF.

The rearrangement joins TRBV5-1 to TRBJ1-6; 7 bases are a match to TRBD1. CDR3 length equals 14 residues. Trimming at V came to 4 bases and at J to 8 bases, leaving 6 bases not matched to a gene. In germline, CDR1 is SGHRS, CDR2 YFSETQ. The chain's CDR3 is CASSLDRRDSPLHF. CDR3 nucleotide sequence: TGCGCCAGCAGCCTGGACAGGAGAGATTCACCCCTCCACTTT.

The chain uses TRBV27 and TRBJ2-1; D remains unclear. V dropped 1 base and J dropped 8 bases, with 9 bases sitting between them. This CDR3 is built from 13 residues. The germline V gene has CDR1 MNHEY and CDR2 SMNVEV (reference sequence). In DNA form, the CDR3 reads TGTGCCAGCAGTTTATTAGATACCCATGAGCAGTTCTTC. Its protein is CASSLLDTHEQFF.

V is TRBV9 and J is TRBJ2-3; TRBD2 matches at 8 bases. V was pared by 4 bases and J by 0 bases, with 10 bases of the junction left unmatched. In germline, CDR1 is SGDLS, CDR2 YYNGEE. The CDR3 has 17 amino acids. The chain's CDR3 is CASSPLAGSSSTDTQYF. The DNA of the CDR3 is TGTGCCAGCAGCCCTTTAGCGGGATCCTCTAGCACAGATACGCAGTATTTT.

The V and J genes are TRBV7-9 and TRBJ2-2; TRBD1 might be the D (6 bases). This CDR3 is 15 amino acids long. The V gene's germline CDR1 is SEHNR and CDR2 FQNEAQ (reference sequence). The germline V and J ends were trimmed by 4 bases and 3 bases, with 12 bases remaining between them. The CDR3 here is CASSSGTPYTGELFF. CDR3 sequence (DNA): TGTGCCAGCAGCTCCGGGACACCTTACACCGGGGAGCTGTTTTTT.

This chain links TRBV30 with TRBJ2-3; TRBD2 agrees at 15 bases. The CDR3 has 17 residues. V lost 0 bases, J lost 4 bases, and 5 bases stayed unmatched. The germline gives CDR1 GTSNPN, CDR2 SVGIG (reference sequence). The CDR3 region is CAWSVLGLAGGPDTQYF. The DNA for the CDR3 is TGTGCCTGGAGTGTTTTAGGACTAGCGGGAGGGCCAGATACGCAGTATTTT.

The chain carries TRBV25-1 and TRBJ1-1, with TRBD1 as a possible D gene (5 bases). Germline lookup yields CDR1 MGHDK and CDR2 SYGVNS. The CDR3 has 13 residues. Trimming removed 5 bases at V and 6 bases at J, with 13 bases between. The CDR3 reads CASSIQGEAEAFF. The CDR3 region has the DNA TGTGCCAGCAGTATTCAGGGTGAGGCTGAAGCTTTCTTT.

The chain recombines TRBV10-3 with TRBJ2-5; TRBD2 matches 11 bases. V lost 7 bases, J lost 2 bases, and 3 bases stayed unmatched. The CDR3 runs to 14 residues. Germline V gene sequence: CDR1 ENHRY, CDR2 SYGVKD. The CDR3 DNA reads TGTGCCATCACCGGGACTAGCGGACAAGAGACCCAGTACTTC. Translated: CAITGTSGQETQYF.

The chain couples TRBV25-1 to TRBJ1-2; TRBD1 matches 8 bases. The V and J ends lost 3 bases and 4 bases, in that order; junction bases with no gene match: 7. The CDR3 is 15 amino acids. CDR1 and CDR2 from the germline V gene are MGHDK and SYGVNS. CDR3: CASSEDRDRFYGYTF. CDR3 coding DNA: TGTGCCAGCAGTGAGGACCGGGACAGGTTCTATGGCTACACCTTC.

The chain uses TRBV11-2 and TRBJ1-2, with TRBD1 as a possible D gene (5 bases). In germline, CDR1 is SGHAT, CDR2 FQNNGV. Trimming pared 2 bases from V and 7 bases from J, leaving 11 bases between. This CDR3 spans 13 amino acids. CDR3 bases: TGTGCCAGCAGCTTAATCAGGGAAGGTGGCTACACCTTC. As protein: CASSLIREGGYTF.

CDR3 loop: CASRWAGTGADGELFF. The CDR3 nucleotides read TGTGCCAGCAGATGGGCCGGGACAGGGGCGGACGGGGAGCTGTTTTTT. V gene TRBV27 combines with J gene TRBJ2-2; TRBD1 matches 10 bases. The junction had 11 bases not matched to a gene; V was cut back by 6 bases and J by 7 bases. CDR3 size: 16 residues. Per germline, CDR1 MNHEY and CDR2 SMNVEV (reference sequence).

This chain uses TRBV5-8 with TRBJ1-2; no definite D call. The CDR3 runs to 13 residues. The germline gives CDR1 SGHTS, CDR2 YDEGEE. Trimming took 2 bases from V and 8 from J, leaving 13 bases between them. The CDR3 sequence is CASSFPGVDGYTF. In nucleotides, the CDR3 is TGTGCCAGCAGCTTTCCCGGGGTAGACGGCTACACCTTC.

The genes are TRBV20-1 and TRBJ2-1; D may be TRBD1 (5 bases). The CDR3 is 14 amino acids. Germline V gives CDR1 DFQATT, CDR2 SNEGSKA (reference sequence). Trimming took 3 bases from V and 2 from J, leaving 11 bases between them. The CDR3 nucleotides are TGCAGTGCTAGTGGCGCCAGGGCCTACAATGAGCAGTTCTTC. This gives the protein CSASGARAYNEQFF.

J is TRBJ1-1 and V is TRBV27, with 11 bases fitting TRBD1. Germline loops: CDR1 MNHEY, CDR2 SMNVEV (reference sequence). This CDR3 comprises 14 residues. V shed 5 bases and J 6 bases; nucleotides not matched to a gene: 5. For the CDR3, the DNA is TGTGCCAGCAGTCCAGGGACAGGGGGAGCTGAAGCTTTCTTT. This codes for CASSPGTGGAEAFF.

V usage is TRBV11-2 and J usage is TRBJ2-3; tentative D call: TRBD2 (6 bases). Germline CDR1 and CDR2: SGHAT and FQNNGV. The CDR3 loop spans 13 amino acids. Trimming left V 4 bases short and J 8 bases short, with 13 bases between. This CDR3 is CASSSGSTSTQYF. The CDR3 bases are TGTGCCAGCAGCTCCGGGAGTACCAGTACGCAGTATTTT.

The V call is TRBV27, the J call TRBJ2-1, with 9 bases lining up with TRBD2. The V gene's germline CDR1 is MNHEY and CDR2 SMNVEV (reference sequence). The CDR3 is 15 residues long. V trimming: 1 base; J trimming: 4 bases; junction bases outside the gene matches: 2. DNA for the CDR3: TGTGCCAGCAGTTTATTTGCGGGAGGGTACAATGAGCAGTTCTTC. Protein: CASSLFAGGYNEQFF.

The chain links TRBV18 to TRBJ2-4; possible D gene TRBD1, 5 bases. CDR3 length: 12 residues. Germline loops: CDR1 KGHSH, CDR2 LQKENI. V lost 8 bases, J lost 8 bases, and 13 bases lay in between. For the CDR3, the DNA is TGTGCCAGCCAAATCGTAGGGGACATTCAGTACTTC. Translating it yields CASQIVGDIQYF. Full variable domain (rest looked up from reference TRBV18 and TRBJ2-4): NAGVMQNPRHLVRRRGQEARLRCSPMKGHSHVYWYRQLPEEGLKFMVYLQKENIIDESGMPKERFSAEFPKEGPSILRIQQVVRGDSAAYFCASQIVGDIQYFGAGTRLSVL.

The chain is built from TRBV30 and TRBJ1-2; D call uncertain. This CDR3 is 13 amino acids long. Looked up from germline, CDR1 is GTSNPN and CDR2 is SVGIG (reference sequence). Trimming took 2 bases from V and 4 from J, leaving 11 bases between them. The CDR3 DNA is TGTGCCTGGAGTTTACTAGACCGCTATGGCTACACCTTC. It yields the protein CAWSLLDRYGYTF.

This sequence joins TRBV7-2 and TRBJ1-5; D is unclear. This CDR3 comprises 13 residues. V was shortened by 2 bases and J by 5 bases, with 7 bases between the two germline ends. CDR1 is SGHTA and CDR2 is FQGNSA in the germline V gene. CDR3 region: CASSLFGDQPQHF. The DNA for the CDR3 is TGTGCCAGCAGCTTATTCGGGGATCAGCCCCAGCATTTT.

CDR3 nucleotide sequence: TGTGCCAGCTCAGCGGGACAGCCTAACTATGGCTACACCTTC. Translated, it gives CASSAGQPNYGYTF. The chain is built from TRBV18 and TRBJ1-2; 7 bases map to TRBD1. Trimming removed 5 bases from V and 0 bases from J; junction bases left unmatched: 3. This CDR3 has 14 residues. Germline CDR1 is KGHSH and CDR2 is LQKENI.

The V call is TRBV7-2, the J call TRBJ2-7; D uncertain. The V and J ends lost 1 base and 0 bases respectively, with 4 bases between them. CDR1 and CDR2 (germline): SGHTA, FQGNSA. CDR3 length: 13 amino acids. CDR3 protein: CASSLGASYEQYV. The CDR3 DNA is TGTGCCAGCAGCTTAGGGGCCTCCTACGAGCAGTACGTC.

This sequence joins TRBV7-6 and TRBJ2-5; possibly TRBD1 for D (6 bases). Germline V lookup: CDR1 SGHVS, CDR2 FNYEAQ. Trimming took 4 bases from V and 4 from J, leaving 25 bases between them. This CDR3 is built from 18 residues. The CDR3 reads CASSSLWGQGSKGETQYF. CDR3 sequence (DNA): TGTGCCAGCAGCTCGTTATGGGGACAAGGTTCCAAGGGAGAGACCCAGTACTTC.

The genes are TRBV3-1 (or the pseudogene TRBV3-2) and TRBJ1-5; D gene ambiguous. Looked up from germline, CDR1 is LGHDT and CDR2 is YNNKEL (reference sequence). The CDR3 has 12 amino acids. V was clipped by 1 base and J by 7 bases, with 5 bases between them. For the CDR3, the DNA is TGTGCCAGCAGCCAAGGTATCCAGCCCCAGCATTTT. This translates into CASSQGIQPQHF.

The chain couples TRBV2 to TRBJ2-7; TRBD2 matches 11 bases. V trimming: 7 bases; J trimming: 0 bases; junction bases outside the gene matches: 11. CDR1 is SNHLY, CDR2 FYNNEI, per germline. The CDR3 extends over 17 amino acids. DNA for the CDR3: TGTGCCAGCACCCGGGTGTTAGCGGGAGGGAGCTCCTACGAGCAGTACGTC. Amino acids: CASTRVLAGGSSYEQYV.

The CDR3 spells CASSAGPGGNEQFF. CDR3 nucleotides: TGTGCCAGCAGCGCGGGGCCAGGAGGGAATGAGCAGTTCTTC. The chain has TRBV9 and TRBJ2-1; weak D call: TRBD2 (6 bases). Germline CDR1 and CDR2: SGDLS and YYNGEE. The CDR3 has 14 residues. V was trimmed by 3 bases and J by 7 bases, leaving 14 bases between them.

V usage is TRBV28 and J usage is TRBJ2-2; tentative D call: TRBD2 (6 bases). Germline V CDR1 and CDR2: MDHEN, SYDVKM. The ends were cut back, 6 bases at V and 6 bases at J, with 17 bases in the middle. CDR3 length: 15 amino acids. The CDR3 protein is CASSPWEAGAGELFF. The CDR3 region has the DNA TGTGCCAGCAGCCCCTGGGAGGCCGGGGCCGGGGAGCTGTTTTTT.